This entry lists 3 T cell receptor beta chains sequenced from one sample in a study of blood T cell repertoires in COVID-19. TCRdb keeps only in-frame clones here, not all; method: immunoSEQ multiplex PCR. This table has around 150,000 clones, roughly 85% appearing once. Sequencing was carried out using peripheral blood. Source of these receptors: a man aged 65 to 79 with acute or convalescent COVID-19.

This chain uses TRBV11-2 with TRBJ1-1; D call uncertain. CDR3 length equals 14 residues. Germline CDR1 is SGHAT and CDR2 is FQNNGV. The V gene lost 0 bases and the J gene lost 4 bases, with 9 bases spanning the gap. The CDR3 DNA sequence: TGTGCCAGCAGCTTAGATTCTTGGAGCACTGAAGCTTTCTTT. Translated, it gives CASSLDSWSTEAFF.

J is TRBJ1-3 and V is TRBV7-6; D unresolved. CDR1 and CDR2 (germline): SGHVS, FNYEAQ. The CDR3 consists of 15 residues. V was shortened by 0 bases and J by 1 base, with 7 bases between the two germline ends. CDR3 amino acids: CASSLARGSGNTIYF. CDR3 DNA: TGTGCCAGCAGCTTAGCCCGGGGTTCTGGAAACACCATATATTTT.

The rearrangement joins TRBV5-1 to TRBJ2-3; TRBD2 aligns across 10 bases. V shed 0 bases, J shed 6 bases, and the junction held 4 bases outside the gene matches. This CDR3 has 15 amino acids. Germline V gene data show CDR1 as SGHRS and CDR2 as YFSETQ. The CDR3 nucleotides are TGCGCCAGCAGCTTGGTGTCTAGCGGGAGTGATACGCAGTATTTT. Protein product: CASSLVSSGSDTQYF.